This T cell receptor (beta chain) was found in a study of cytomegalovirus exposure and HLA in healthy donors (dated by TCRdb to 2017 to 2019). Regarding the study in general: In an earlier analysis of several hundred of the donors, 276 Gb of sequence data and 120 million or so unique TCR beta sequences from about 190 million T cells were reported. An early release that covered 640 HLA-typed donors contained approximately 300 gigabases of sequencing data and around 85 million unique TCR sequences. Among the roughly 390 genotyped donors, 75% to 90% belonged to the genetic ancestry cluster associated with self-reported Caucasian donors. The study was designed to test whether signatures of past pathogen exposure could be identified by cataloging public T cell receptors. The study profiled the T cell repertoires of some 610 subjects by immunosequencing and related them to cytomegalovirus serostatus. Along with the roughly 670-subject first cohort, a separate validation cohort of approximately 110 different subjects was used. To predict cytomegalovirus infection status, the study brought together high-throughput TCR immunosequencing, statistical association of individual TCRs with disease status, and machine learning. To study patterns of TCR occurrence, a later analysis re-analyzed previously published TCR beta repertoires from just over 650 donors and added high-resolution HLA genotyping. Rather than using new phenotypic data, the later analysis identified candidate immune exposures from TCR beta sequences and from how often those sequences occurred across donors. In an earlier analysis of about 590 of the donors, high-throughput TCR beta sequencing was used to judge whether each TCR beta V gene segment behaved as functional or pseudogenic. Donor age, sex, ethnicity and CMV serostatus were compiled alongside the repertoire data. In a later genetic analysis, genome-wide SNP genotypes for about three fifths of the 666 donors were used, and that subset was treated as a discovery cohort. All discovery cohort repertoires had been generated using a single sequencing platform. HLA typing included class I and class II loci at four-digit resolution. The number of typed donors differed by locus: roughly 620-640 for A, B, C, DRB1 and DQB1; approximately 530 for DQA1; around 610 for DPA1; and about 450 for DPB1. Five DR-DQ haplotypes were handled as single units for association and clustering, since linkage in the cohort was strong. Across under 500 genotyped donors of the cohort, an average of about 250,000 unique TCR beta nucleotide sequences per donor were sequenced, and roughly 17% of those sequences were non-productive. General study outcomes and caveats: While some public TCRs were present in many individuals, most TCR sequences turned up only very rarely across donors. The classifier was reported to diagnose cytomegalovirus status with high specificity and sensitivity in both the original and validation cohorts. HLA typing was unavailable for some donors at each locus, so association tests used only the typed subset. In a later analysis, most CMV-associated TCR beta chains were found to appear HLA-restricted, with HLA associations seemingly driven largely by CMV exposure. The cohort was sequenced for TCR beta chains only, and without alpha or paired-chain data the features that could be detected were limited. In an earlier analysis of over 550 of the donors, most TCR beta V segments were observed in productive rearrangements about 87% or about 30% of the time, broadly matching IMGT annotations. In vitro tests confirmed that three of the cytomegalovirus-associated TCR beta chains recognize cytomegalovirus antigens. Sequencing depth was assumed to be roughly uniform across donors in the presence/absence analyses, though that assumption may not hold. The authors suggested that the approach could potentially be generalized to other disease states and immunological phenotypes. Because counts were too low, roughly 17 rarely observed V segments, including chromosome 9 orphons, were left out of the earlier analysis of over 550 of the donors. A cluster of highly shared sequence variants was judged likely to represent a technical artifact of the sequencing pipeline. Specific HLA alleles were associated with more than 15,000 TCR beta sequences at a false discovery rate of 0.05 in a later analysis. According to a later analysis, TCR association rates differed among HLA loci, with DRB1 alleles showing the most associated TCRs and HLA-C alleles showing the fewest. In a later genetic analysis, fewer N-insertions in productive TCRs were reported among donors in an Asian-associated ancestry cluster than the roughly 700-donor mean. A later analysis found that HLA-associated TCR beta chains were more clonally expanded and had lower generation probabilities than equally common non-associated chains. For the cohort, immune exposure information was limited to CMV serostatus. An association between a missense DCLRE1C variant and V-gene and J-gene trimming of TCR beta chains was found in a later genetic analysis and replicated in an independent cohort. Correlated functional status among segregating V segments might reflect linkage disequilibrium, but an unknown experimental factor could not be ruled out. The study gave a list of 150 to 200 TCR beta chains associated with cytomegalovirus. The 87-base-pair reads could not distinguish some IMGT-functional V segments, including TRBV6-2 and TRBV6-3, so those segments were excluded. Assigning TCR associations to individual alleles was difficult when HLA alleles, especially DR and DQ, strongly co-occurred. A further reported finding was that TCR beta sequences accurately predicted the HLA-A and HLA-B alleles for most subjects in the first cohort. In a later analysis, several top co-occurrence clusters were reported to appear linked to parvovirus B19, influenza, CMV and Epstein-Barr virus.

Of note for this clone: This receptor's antigen is unknown. The record has no base qualities; no much larger clone is one base away.

The germline V gene (reference sequence) sets CDR1 to SEHNR and CDR2 to FQNEAQ. From cysteine to phenylalanine, the CDR3 is 16 amino acids long. Only CDR3 DNA remains: 48 bases, in frame from the first base. Trimming takes 5 bases from V and 7 bases from J, and the germline ends sit 21 bases apart. The receptor library was made with the immunoSEQ multiplex PCR assay. A mixture of 60 forward primers for TCR Vbeta segments and 13 reverse primers for TCR Jbeta segments was used in the multiplex PCR. A multiplex PCR assay on genomic DNA amplified the CDR3 region of rearranged TCR beta genes. The amplified TCR beta libraries were sequenced on the Illumina HiSeq System as 87-base-pair reads. For the original study's pipeline: A later analysis tallied tens of millions of unique TCR beta chains across the 700 or so repertoires, and 10 million to 11 million of those chains were shared by two or more donors. Raw reads were error-corrected and collapsed into unique sequences by a nearest-neighbor algorithm in which closely related sequences were merged to remove PCR and sequencing errors. V, D and J gene segments were assigned by aligning CDR3 sequences to IMGT reference sequences. For a sequence to be retained, a match of at least six nucleotides was required to both a V gene segment and a J gene segment. A rearrangement counted as productive if the CDR3 had no stop codons and remained in frame with V and J, and every other rearrangement counted as non-productive. CDR3 was defined according to IMGT convention as the region running from the second conserved V-encoded cysteine to the conserved J-encoded phenylalanine. In an earlier analysis of approximately 500 of the donors, sequences lacking an unambiguous match to a single V gene segment were excluded. In an earlier analysis of around 600 of the donors, V segments were called functional above 56.7% productive rearrangements and were called segregating when the between-donor standard deviation exceeded 5%. A statistical classification framework was built to diagnose cytomegalovirus status from the catalog of TCR beta chain sequences. In a later analysis, V and J genes were assigned by comparing TCR nucleotide sequences against IMGT/GENE-DB human TR gene sequences. In a later analysis, CDR3 sequences and most-parsimonious VDJ recombination scenarios were assigned using the TCRdist pipeline. In a later analysis, each TCR beta chain was defined by its CDR3 amino acid sequence together with its V-gene family, and reads without a unique V-gene family were excluded. A later analysis removed several hundred highly shared, low-generation-probability nucleotide sequences to deal with suspected cross-contamination and a sequencing artifact. In a later analysis, a clonal expansion index for each public chain was calculated from normalized within-repertoire ranks of inferred template counts. In a later analysis, generation probabilities were computed with a VDJ recombination model fitted to out-of-frame rearrangements, and the resulting probabilities were checked against IGoR. In a later analysis, TCR-TCR, TCR-HLA and TCR-CMV co-occurrence was scored with hypergeometric tests, and a repertoire-size bias correction was applied to TCR pairs. False discovery rates were estimated in a later analysis by permuting HLA or CMV assignments 20 times. In a later analysis, co-occurring TCRs were grouped with DBSCAN, and TCRdist sequence similarity was added when clustering was performed within HLA-allele-positive subsets. For co-occurrence clustering, repertoires with fewer than 30,000 or more than 120,000 public chains were excluded, along with 5 or 6 repertoires with anomalous nucleotide sharing. Entries here come from immuneACCESS through TCRdb and include only in-frame sequences with V and J called. Some clones fail to appear in such tables; in the studies checked, an unresolved V gene covers under half of the shortfall, and the cause of the remainder is unknown. V and J calls plus clone size are reproduced from that table; the DNA served to infer D and trimming. This sample gives approximately 170,000 clones in total; about 69% of them show up just once. The ten largest make up more than 4% of the sample.

In total, about 650 healthy bone marrow donors made up the cohort. All cohort members were sampled while nominally healthy, although unrecorded immune exposures were likely present. The donor tested CMV seropositive and was one of the 289 seropositive cohort members. Every donor gave a peripheral blood sample, and the peripheral blood mononuclear cells from that sample were used for TCR beta sequencing. Genomic DNA extraction from the blood cell samples was performed with the Qiagen DNeasy Blood Extraction Kit. This TCR came from a man aged 30 to 45 in good health and CMV-seropositive. The sequence is built from TRBV7-9 and TRBJ2-1, with TRBD2 perhaps the D gene, on 6 matching bases. Sequenced sample: PBMCs. The CDR3 corresponds to CASSQPPRLVTNEQFF. The DNA is as follows: TGTGCCAGCAGCCAGCCTCCCCGACTAGTTACGAATGAGCAGTTCTTC.